The 22 T cell receptor beta chains below come from one sample, sequenced in a study of blood T cells in healthy people across ages. PCR was performed a second time for about 6 to 12 cycles using a sample-barcoded 5' primer and a J-beta primer mix. TCRdb reprocessed the 5' RACE reads via MiXCR and lists one record per CDR3 protein. The table has about 1.6 million distinct CDR3 sequences, around 35% seen once. Sequencing was performed on blood. These receptor sequences come from a woman aged 25 to 39 in good health.

This clonotype was seen more than once but under ten times. The genes are TRBV29-1 and TRBJ1-5; the D gene is possibly TRBD1 (5 bases). The V gene lost 4 bases and the J gene lost 11 bases, with 18 bases spanning the gap. CDR1 SQVTM and CDR2 ANQGSEA come from the germline V gene. The length of the CDR3 is 13 residues. For the CDR3, the DNA is TGCAGCGTTGTAGGGGCGGACTCATCAGCCCAGCATTTT. Its protein product is CSVVGADSSAQHF.

The chain carries TRBV6-5 and TRBJ2-7; 7 bases are shared with TRBD2. The CDR3 runs to 16 residues. The V segment lost 5 bases and the J segment 0 bases; nucleotides outside the gene matches: 10. CDR1 MNHEY and CDR2 SVGAGI come from the germline V gene. CDR3 region: CASSTQKRGSSYEQYF. CDR3 coding DNA: TGTGCCAGCAGTACCCAGAAGCGGGGCAGCTCCTACGAGCAGTACTTC.

The J gene is TRBJ2-5, the V gene TRBV5-1; 12 nucleotides line up with TRBD2. J lost 11 bases, V lost 4 bases, and 12 bases had no gene match. Looked up from germline, CDR1 is SGHRS and CDR2 is YFSETQ. The CDR3 length is 15 residues. This CDR3 reads CASSPSGGEMGEQYF. CDR3 bases: TGCGCCAGCAGCCCTAGCGGGGGGGAGATGGGAGAGCAGTACTTC.

This clonotype was seen ten or more times. The gene calls are TRBV7-9 and TRBJ2-3; 12 positions agree with TRBD2. Germline loops: CDR1 SEHNR, CDR2 FQNEAQ (reference sequence). CDR3 size: 16 residues. Trimming took 4 bases from V and 5 from J; bases not matched to a gene: 7. The CDR3 bases are TGTGCCAGCAGCTCACTAGCGGGGGGTGCTGAAGATACGCAGTATTTT. It specifies CASSSLAGGAEDTQYF.

This clonotype showed up just a few times. The genes are TRBV12-3 or TRBV12-4 and TRBJ2-5; weak D call: TRBD1 (6 bases). The CDR3 contains 15 residues. The V end lost 3 bases, the J end lost 4 bases, and 15 bases lay between the germline ends. CDR3 sequence: CASSLVGQGRETQYF. The DNA for the CDR3 is TGTGCCAGCAGTTTGGTAGGCCAGGGGAGAGAGACCCAGTACTTC.

The chain links TRBV6-5 to TRBJ2-2, with D maybe TRBD1 (5 bases). V was shortened by 6 bases and J by 5 bases, with 16 bases between the two germline ends. Germline V gene sequence: CDR1 MNHEY, CDR2 SVGAGI. CDR3 length: 15 amino acids. DNA of the CDR3: TGTGCCAGCAGCCCCAGGGCATTCGGAACCGGGGAGCTGTTTTTT. This codes for CASSPRAFGTGELFF.

This clonotype was detected many times. The chain recombines TRBV5-1 with TRBJ2-7, with 13 bases lining up with TRBD2. The junction had 6 bases not matched to a gene; V was cut back by 2 bases and J by 7 bases. Germline CDR1 reads SGHRS; CDR2 reads YFSETQ. This CDR3 has 15 amino acids. Written as DNA, the CDR3 is TGCGCCAGCAGCTTTGAGGGACTAGCGGGAAGGGAGCAGTACTTC. Its translation: CASSFEGLAGREQYF.

The CDR3 DNA reads as TGCAGTGTGGCCATAGCGGGACCCTCCTACGAGCAGTACTTC. Protein sequence: CSVAIAGPSYEQYF. The V call is TRBV20-1, the J call TRBJ2-7; 8 positions agree with TRBD2. This CDR3 has 14 residues. Trimming at V came to 7 bases and at J to 0 bases, leaving 8 bases not matched to a gene. CDR1 and CDR2 (germline): DFQATT, SNEGSKA (reference sequence).

This clonotype was detected only a few times. The J gene is TRBJ2-7, the V gene TRBV5-1, with 13 bases lining up with TRBD2. V lost 6 bases to trimming and J lost 6 bases; unmatched junction nucleotides: 6. From germline, CDR1 is SGHRS and CDR2 YFSETQ. CDR3 length: 14 residues. The CDR3 spells CASTHGTSGVEQYF. The CDR3 DNA reads TGCGCCAGCACGCACGGGACTAGCGGGGTCGAGCAGTACTTC.

The table lists this clonotype with a few counts. The chain uses TRBV9 and TRBJ2-1; 9 nucleotides align to TRBD2. The germline V gene encodes CDR1 SGDLS and CDR2 YYNGEE. The CDR3 has 15 amino acids. With V trimmed by 0 bases and J by 5 bases, 3 bases remained unmatched. The CDR3 loop is CASSVAGTSNNEQFF. DNA for the CDR3: TGTGCCAGCAGCGTAGCGGGGACTAGCAACAATGAGCAGTTCTTC. The entire variable domain, with the rest obtained from reference TRBV9 and TRBJ2-1, is as follows: DSGVTQTPKHLITATGQRVTLRCSPRSGDLSVYWYQQSLDQGLQFLIQYYNGEERAKGNILERFSAQQFPDLHSELNLSSLELGDSALYFCASSVAGTSNNEQFFGPGTRLTVL.

This clonotype turned up a few times. The J gene is TRBJ1-5, the V gene TRBV20-1; D is uncertain. The CDR3 is 15 amino acids. Germline assignment: CDR1 DFQATT and CDR2 SNEGSKA (reference sequence). The germline V and J ends were trimmed by 3 bases and 4 bases, with 16 bases remaining between them. CDR3 DNA sequence: TGCAGTGCTAGTGAAGGGAGTTCGAGGAATCAGCCCCAGCATTTT. Encoded protein: CSASEGSSRNQPQHF.

The CDR3 DNA reads TGTGCCATCAGTGAGGAGGTAGCACGAGAGACCCAGTACTTC. It encodes CAISEEVARETQYF. The V gene is TRBV10-3, the J gene TRBJ2-5, with unresolved D. CDR1 is ENHRY and CDR2 is SYGVKD in the germline V gene. The CDR3 is 14 amino acids. Trimming pared 2 bases from V and 4 bases from J, leaving 11 bases between.

This clonotype has more than one count but fewer than ten. V gene TRBV7-2 combines with J gene TRBJ2-1; D may match TRBD1 or TRBD2 (6 bases each). Trimming took off 0 bases at V and 5 bases at J, with 23 bases between the two ends. Germline assignment: CDR1 SGHTA and CDR2 FQGNSA. This CDR3 contains 19 residues. CDR3 in amino acids: CASSLAVRRRTGAHNEQFF. The CDR3 DNA is TGTGCCAGCAGCTTAGCAGTCCGCAGGCGGACGGGGGCTCACAATGAGCAGTTCTTC.

The chain employs TRBV5-1 and TRBJ2-1; no clear D gene. Trimming stripped 5 bases from V and 10 bases from J, with 13 bases between. This CDR3 region has 12 residues. Germline V gene sequence: CDR1 SGHRS, CDR2 YFSETQ. The CDR3 protein is CASSSDCLEQFF. DNA of the CDR3: TGCGCCAGCAGTTCCGACTGCCTCGAGCAGTTCTTC.

The V call is TRBV27, the J call TRBJ2-7; 11 positions match TRBD1. The germline V gene has CDR1 MNHEY and CDR2 SMNVEV (reference sequence). Trimming cost V 3 bases and J 5 bases; bases outside gene matches: 3. CDR3 size: 14 residues. CDR3 DNA sequence: TGTGCCAGCAGTTTTCGGACAGGGGGCAACGAGCAGTACTTC. Translating gives CASSFRTGGNEQYF.

V gene TRBV18 combines with J gene TRBJ2-5; the D gene is possibly TRBD2 (5 bases). In germline, CDR1 is KGHSH, CDR2 LQKENI. V was clipped by 1 base and J by 11 bases, with 20 bases between them. The CDR3 totals 15 residues. The CDR3 is CASSPRSGTYNEQYF. Here the CDR3 DNA reads TGTGCCAGCTCACCACGGAGCGGTACCTACAATGAGCAGTACTTC.

This clonotype occurred a few times. The chain carries TRBV28 and TRBJ1-2, with 9 bases fitting TRBD1. The CDR3 has 15 amino acids. The germline CDR1 and CDR2 sequences are MDHEN and SYDVKM. J was trimmed by 5 bases and V by 6 bases; bases with no gene match: 10. Written as DNA, the CDR3 is TGTGCCAGCAGGGACGGGACAGGGCGGCTTTATGGCTACACCTTC. This encodes CASRDGTGRLYGYTF.

The J gene is TRBJ2-1, the V gene TRBV7-3; 9 bases are a match to TRBD2. The CDR3 extends over 17 amino acids. Germline CDR1 SGHTA, CDR2 FQGTGA. J lost 4 bases, V lost 0 bases, and 7 bases had no gene match. CDR3 sequence reads: CASSLTGIAGAYNEQFF. The CDR3 region has the DNA TGTGCCAGCAGCTTAACAGGTATAGCGGGAGCATACAATGAGCAGTTCTTC.

The rearrangement uses TRBV6-2 or TRBV6-3 and TRBJ2-7; TRBD2 aligns across 7 bases. Losses at the gene ends were 8 bases for V and 3 bases for J; bases not matched to a gene: 10. The CDR3 loop spans 14 amino acids. Looked up from germline, CDR1 is MNHEY and CDR2 is SVGEGT. The CDR3 DNA is TGTGCCAGCGGGCTAGCGGTTCATGTCTACGAGCAGTACTTC. This gives the protein CASGLAVHVYEQYF.

This clonotype was picked up a small number of times. This rearrangement joins TRBV30 to TRBJ2-5; no clear D gene. Trimming stripped 2 bases from V and 11 bases from J, with 15 bases between. This CDR3 is 12 amino acids long. The V gene's germline CDR1 is GTSNPN and CDR2 SVGIG (reference sequence). The DNA for the CDR3 is TGTGCCTGGAGTCGACTTAATTTCGTGCAGTACTTC. Protein sequence: CAWSRLNFVQYF.

This clonotype was seen only a few times. Here the CDR3 reads CAWSVRFMGDEAFF. The CDR3 DNA reads TGTGCCTGGAGTGTCCGTTTTATGGGGGATGAAGCTTTCTTT. This chain links TRBV30 with TRBJ1-1; D may be TRBD1 (5 bases). Germline CDR1 and CDR2: GTSNPN and SVGIG (reference sequence). The germline V and J ends were trimmed by 0 bases and 7 bases, with 15 bases remaining between them. The CDR3 runs to 14 residues.

As regards this clonotype: A much larger clone sits a single nucleotide away, making a read error possible. J is TRBJ2-7 and V is TRBV12-3 or TRBV12-4; 11 positions agree with TRBD2. V lost 7 bases and J lost 3; bases outside the gene matches: 8. The CDR3 covers 15 residues. The CDR3 sequence is CASNSGLAGVYEQYF. The CDR3 nucleotides read TGTGCCAGCAATTCTGGACTAGCGGGTGTCTACGAGCAGTACTTC.